The next 14 T cell receptor beta chains were all read from a single sample in a study of cytomegalovirus exposure and HLA in healthy donors. PCR involved 60 Vbeta and 13 Jbeta primers. Produced via immunoSEQ multiplex PCR; TCRdb's table is partial and in-frame only. The table records 150,000 to 200,000 clones, roughly 90% of them present only once. The sequenced material came from PBMCs. These receptors originate from a girl younger than two in good health and CMV-seronegative.

The chain couples TRBV7-2 to TRBJ1-1; D is unresolved. This CDR3 is 14 amino acids long. In germline, CDR1 is SGHTA, CDR2 FQGNSA. V lost 3 bases, J lost 0 bases, and 8 bases lay in between. CDR3 amino acids: CASSFQNLNTEAFF. The DNA of the CDR3 is TGTGCCAGCAGCTTTCAGAATTTGAACACTGAAGCTTTCTTT.

The J gene is TRBJ2-1, the V gene TRBV7-2; 8 bases are shared with TRBD1. This CDR3 has 15 residues. V trimming: 2 bases; J trimming: 6 bases; junction bases outside the gene matches: 6. In germline, CDR1 is SGHTA, CDR2 FQGNSA. CDR3 residues: CASSLRTGSVNEQFF. The CDR3 bases are TGTGCCAGCAGCTTAAGGACAGGGTCGGTCAATGAGCAGTTCTTC.

The chain recombines TRBV4-2 with TRBJ2-5, with D possibly TRBD1 on 6 matching bases. Germline assignment: CDR1 LGHNA and CDR2 YNFKEQ. The length of the CDR3 is 14 residues. Trimming pared 0 bases from V and 5 bases from J, leaving 10 bases between. The CDR3 DNA reads as TGTGCCAGCAGCCAAGACAGGGGTTCGGAGACCCAGTACTTC. This codes for CASSQDRGSETQYF.

This chain connects TRBV7-9 to TRBJ1-1; 7 nucleotides line up with TRBD1. Germline CDR1 SEHNR, CDR2 FQNEAQ (reference sequence). J was trimmed by 3 bases and V by 0 bases; bases with no gene match: 4. The CDR3 runs 15 residues. CDR3 region: CASSLARTGHTEAFF. Here the CDR3 DNA reads TGTGCCAGCAGCTTAGCCAGGACAGGCCACACTGAAGCTTTCTTT.

The rearrangement links TRBV4-3 to TRBJ2-7, with a tentative D call TRBD1 (6 bases). Between the trimmed V and J ends, which lost 0 bases and 3 bases, there was a span of 12 bases. CDR3 length equals 15 residues. The germline V gene encodes CDR1 LGHNA and CDR2 YSLEER. The CDR3 nucleotides read TGCGCCAGCAGCCAAGACCAGACAGGATACTACGAGCAGTACTTC. Its protein is CASSQDQTGYYEQYF.

This clone occurred once. The CDR3 protein is CATSRKLPGLAWYEQYF. The CDR3 DNA sequence: TGTGCCACCAGCAGAAAACTTCCGGGACTAGCCTGGTACGAGCAGTACTTC. This sequence joins TRBV15 and TRBJ2-7; 9 bases map to TRBD2. The CDR3 runs to 17 residues. J was trimmed by 4 bases and V by 2 bases; bases with no gene match: 12. CDR1 LNHNV and CDR2 YYDKDF come from the germline V gene (reference sequence).

The V call is TRBV7-9, the J call TRBJ1-2; D unresolved. Germline V gene data show CDR1 as SEHNR and CDR2 as FQNEAQ (reference sequence). Trimming took off 3 bases at V and 7 bases at J, with 18 bases between the two ends. This CDR3 comprises 15 residues. The CDR3 DNA reads TGTGCCAGCAGCTTGGGCAATCTACTCCTCGGTGGCTACACCTTC. This sequence encodes CASSLGNLLLGGYTF.

The chain links TRBV6-6 to TRBJ1-4; 8 bases agree with TRBD1. Trimming cost V 6 bases and J 7 bases; bases outside gene matches: 7. This CDR3 has 14 amino acids. Germline V lookup: CDR1 MNHNY, CDR2 SVGAGI (reference sequence). CDR3 nucleotide sequence: TGTGCCAGCAGCCCAGGGGGCGCGGGTGAAAAACTGTTTTTT. Translated, it gives CASSPGGAGEKLFF.

The chain carries TRBV19 and TRBJ2-2; 8 positions match TRBD2. V dropped 8 bases and J dropped 6; count of bases not matched to a gene: 11. CDR3 length: 15 amino acids. CDR1 and CDR2 (germline): LNHDA, SQIVND (reference sequence). The CDR3 spells CASVPGLVTAGELFF. The CDR3 DNA reads as TGTGCCAGTGTCCCGGGACTAGTGACCGCCGGGGAGCTGTTTTTT.

This chain links TRBV6-5 with TRBJ2-7; 8 bases are a match to TRBD2. The CDR3 loop spans 14 amino acids. Germline CDR1 is MNHEY and CDR2 is SVGAGI. The V segment lost 6 bases and the J segment 7 bases; nucleotides outside the gene matches: 11. The CDR3 DNA reads TGTGCCAGCAGCCCGGTAGCGGGAAATTCGGAGCAGTACTTC. It translates to CASSPVAGNSEQYF.

The chain uses TRBV27 and TRBJ2-2; D gene ambiguous. The germline gives CDR1 MNHEY, CDR2 SMNVEV (reference sequence). Trimming pared 6 bases from V and 1 base from J, leaving 9 bases between. There are 14 residues in the CDR3. As DNA, the CDR3 is TGTGCCAGCAGCCCGGGTCAGAACACCGGGGAGCTGTTTTTT. This sequence encodes CASSPGQNTGELFF.

The V call is TRBV7-9, the J call TRBJ2-1; D remains ambiguous. V lost 2 bases and J lost 7, with 18 bases in between. The germline V gene encodes CDR1 SEHNR and CDR2 FQNEAQ (reference sequence). The CDR3 loop spans 16 amino acids. As DNA, the CDR3 is TGTGCCAGCAGCTTAAATTTCGGCGGCTTCCCAAATGAGCAGTTCTTC. Translated: CASSLNFGGFPNEQFF. Variable domain in full (rest from reference TRBV7-9 and TRBJ2-1): DTGVSQNPRHKITKRGQNVTFRCDPISEHNRLYWYRQTLGQGPEFLTYFQNEAQLEKSRLLSDRFSAERPKGSFSTLEIQRTEQGDSAMYLCASSLNFGGFPNEQFFGPGTRLTVL.

This clone occurred a few times. The CDR3, as DNA: TGTGCCTGGAGTCTTAAGGGGCGGCTAGCCAAAAACATTCAGTACTTC. Its translation: CAWSLKGRLAKNIQYF. The gene calls are TRBV30 and TRBJ2-4; TRBD1 is a possible D gene (5 bases). V was cut by 2 bases and J by 0 bases, with 14 bases left in between. The CDR3 consists of 16 residues. Per germline, CDR1 GTSNPN and CDR2 SVGIG (reference sequence).

This chain links TRBV18 with TRBJ1-4; TRBD1 aligns across 7 bases. The trim removed 1 base at V and 5 bases at J, leaving 4 bases unmatched. Germline-derived CDR1 and CDR2 are KGHSH and LQKENI. This CDR3 comprises 15 residues. The CDR3 sequence is CASSPQQGVNEKLFF. The DNA of the CDR3 is TGTGCCAGCTCACCACAGCAGGGGGTAAATGAAAAACTGTTTTTT.